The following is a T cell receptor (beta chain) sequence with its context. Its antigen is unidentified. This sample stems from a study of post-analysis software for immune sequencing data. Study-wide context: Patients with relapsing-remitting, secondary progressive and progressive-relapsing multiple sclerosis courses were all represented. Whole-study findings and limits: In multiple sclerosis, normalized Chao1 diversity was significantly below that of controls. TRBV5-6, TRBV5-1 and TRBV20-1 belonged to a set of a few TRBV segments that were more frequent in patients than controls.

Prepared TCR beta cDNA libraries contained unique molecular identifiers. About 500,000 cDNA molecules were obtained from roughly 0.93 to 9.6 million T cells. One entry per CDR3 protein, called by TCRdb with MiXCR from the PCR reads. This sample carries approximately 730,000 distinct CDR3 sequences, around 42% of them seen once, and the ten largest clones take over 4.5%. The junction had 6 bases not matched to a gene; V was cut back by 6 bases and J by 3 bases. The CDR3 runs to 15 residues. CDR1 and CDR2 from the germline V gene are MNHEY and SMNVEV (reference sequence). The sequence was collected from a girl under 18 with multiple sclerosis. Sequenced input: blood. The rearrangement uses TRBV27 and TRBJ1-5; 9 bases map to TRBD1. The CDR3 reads CASRDRGNVNQPQHF. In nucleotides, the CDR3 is TGTGCCAGCAGAGACAGGGGGAATGTCAATCAGCCCCAGCATTTT.